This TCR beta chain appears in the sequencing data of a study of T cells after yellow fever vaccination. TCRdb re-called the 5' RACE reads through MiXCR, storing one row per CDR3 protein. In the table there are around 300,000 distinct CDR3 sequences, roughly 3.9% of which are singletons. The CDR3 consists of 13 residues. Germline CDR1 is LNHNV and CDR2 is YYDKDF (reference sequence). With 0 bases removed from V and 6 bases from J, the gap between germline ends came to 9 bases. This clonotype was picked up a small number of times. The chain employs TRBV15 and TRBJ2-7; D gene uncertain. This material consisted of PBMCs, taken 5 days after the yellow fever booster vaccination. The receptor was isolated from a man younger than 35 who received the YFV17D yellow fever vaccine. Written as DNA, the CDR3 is TGTGCCACCAGCAGAGATCCACCCAGCGAGCAGTACTTC. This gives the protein CATSRDPPSEQYF.